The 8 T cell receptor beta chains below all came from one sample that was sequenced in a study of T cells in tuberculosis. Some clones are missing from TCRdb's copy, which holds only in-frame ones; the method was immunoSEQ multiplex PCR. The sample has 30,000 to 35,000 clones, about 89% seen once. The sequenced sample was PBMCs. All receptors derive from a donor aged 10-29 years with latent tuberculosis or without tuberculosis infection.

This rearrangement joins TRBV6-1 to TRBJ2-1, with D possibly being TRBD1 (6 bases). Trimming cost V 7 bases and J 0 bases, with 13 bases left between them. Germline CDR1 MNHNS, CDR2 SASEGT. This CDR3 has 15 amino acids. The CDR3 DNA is TGTGCCAGCACTGTTAGGGGGAGCTCCTACAATGAGCAGTTCTTC. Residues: CASTVRGSSYNEQFF.

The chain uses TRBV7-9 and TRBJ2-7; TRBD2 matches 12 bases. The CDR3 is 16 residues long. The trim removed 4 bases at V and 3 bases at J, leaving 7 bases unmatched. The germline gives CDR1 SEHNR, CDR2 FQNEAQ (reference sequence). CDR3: CASSWGLAGRLYEQYF. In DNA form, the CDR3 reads TGTGCCAGCAGCTGGGGACTAGCGGGCCGTCTCTACGAGCAGTACTTC.

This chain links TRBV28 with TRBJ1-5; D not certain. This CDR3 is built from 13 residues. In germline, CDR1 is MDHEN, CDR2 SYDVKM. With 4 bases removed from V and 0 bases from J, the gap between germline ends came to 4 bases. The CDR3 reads CASSSYSNQPQHF. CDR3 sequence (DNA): TGTGCCAGCAGTTCTTATAGCAATCAGCCCCAGCATTTT.

The CDR3 sequence: CAISKGQGAYEQYF. The CDR3 DNA is TGTGCCATCAGTAAGGGACAGGGAGCCTACGAGCAGTACTTC. J is TRBJ2-7 and V is TRBV10-3; 9 bases agree with TRBD1. The CDR3 loop spans 14 amino acids. The V and J ends lost 5 bases and 2 bases, in that order; junction bases with no gene match: 4. The germline V gene has CDR1 ENHRY and CDR2 SYGVKD.

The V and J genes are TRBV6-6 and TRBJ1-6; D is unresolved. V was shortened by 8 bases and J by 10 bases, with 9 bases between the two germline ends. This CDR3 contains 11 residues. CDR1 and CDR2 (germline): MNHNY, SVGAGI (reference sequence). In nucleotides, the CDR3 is TGTGCCAGCCGTACGGGGTCACCCCTCCACTTT. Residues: CASRTGSPLHF.

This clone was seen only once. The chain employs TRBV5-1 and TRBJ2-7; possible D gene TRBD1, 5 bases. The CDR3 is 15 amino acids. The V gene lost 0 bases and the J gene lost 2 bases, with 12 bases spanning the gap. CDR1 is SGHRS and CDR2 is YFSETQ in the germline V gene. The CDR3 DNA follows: TGCGCCAGCAGCTTGGAATCAGGGTCAACCTACGAGCAGTACTTC. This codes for CASSLESGSTYEQYF. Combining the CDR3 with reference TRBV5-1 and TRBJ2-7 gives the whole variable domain KAGVTQTPRYLIKTRGQQVTLSCSPISGHRSVSWYQQTPGQGLQFLFEYFSETQRNKGNFPGRFSGRQFSNSRSEMNVSTLELGDSALYLCASSLESGSTYEQYFGPGTRLTVT.

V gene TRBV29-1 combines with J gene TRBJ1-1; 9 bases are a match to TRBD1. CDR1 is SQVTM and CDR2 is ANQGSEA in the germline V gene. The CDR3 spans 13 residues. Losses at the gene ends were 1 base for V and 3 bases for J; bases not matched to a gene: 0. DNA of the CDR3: TGCAGCGTTGAAGGGACAGGGGACACTGAAGCTTTCTTT. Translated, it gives CSVEGTGDTEAFF.

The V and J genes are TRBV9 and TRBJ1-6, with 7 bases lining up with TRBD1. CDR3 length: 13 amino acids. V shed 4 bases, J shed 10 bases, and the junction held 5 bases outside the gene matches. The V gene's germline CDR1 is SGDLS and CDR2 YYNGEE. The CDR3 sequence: CASSRQGESPLHF. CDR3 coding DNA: TGTGCCAGCAGCCGACAGGGAGAATCACCCCTCCACTTT.